Below, 17 T cell receptor beta chains from the same sample are listed, as sequenced in a study of cytomegalovirus exposure and HLA in healthy donors. Primers for the PCR totalled 60 Vbeta and 13 Jbeta. Libraries were prepared by immunoSEQ multiplex PCR; TCRdb keeps only in-frame clonotypes and omits some of them. The sample includes some 220,000 clones, 80% to 90% of them seen just once. Sequencing was carried out using PBMCs. These receptor sequences come from a girl aged 2 to 10 in good health and CMV-seronegative.

This clone was detected only once. The CDR3 nucleotides read TGTGCCAGCAGCCCGGGTAATACGCAGTATTTT. Protein: CASSPGNTQYF. The chain is built from TRBV11-2 and TRBJ2-3; D is undetermined. Trimming cost V 5 bases and J 7 bases, with 7 bases left between them. Germline CDR1 SGHAT, CDR2 FQNNGV. This CDR3 is 11 amino acids long.

The chain recombines TRBV11-2 with TRBJ2-2, with 10 bases lining up with TRBD2. CDR1 SGHAT and CDR2 FQNNGV come from the germline V gene. Trimming at V came to 4 bases and at J to 0 bases, leaving 2 bases not matched to a gene. CDR3 length: 16 residues. The CDR3 region has the DNA TGTGCCAGCAGCTATGGGACTAGCGCGAACACCGGGGAGCTGTTTTTT. Its protein product is CASSYGTSANTGELFF.

A remark on this clone: Other DNA sequences from this sample encode an identical CDR3 as well. The chain is built from TRBV30 and TRBJ1-5; no definite D call. The CDR3 length is 14 residues. Germline V gene data show CDR1 as GTSNPN and CDR2 as SVGIG (reference sequence). V lost 1 base and J lost 1, with 8 bases in between. This chain's CDR3 is CAWSEQRSNQPQHF. As DNA, the CDR3 is TGTGCCTGGAGTGAGCAGAGGAGCAATCAGCCCCAGCATTTT.

V and J are TRBV6-1 and TRBJ1-5; a possible D gene is TRBD1 (5 bases). From germline, CDR1 is MNHNS and CDR2 SASEGT. Trimming removed 5 bases at V and 4 bases at J, with 12 bases between. The CDR3 is 14 amino acids. The CDR3 coding sequence is TGTGCCAGCAGTCGGAGCAGGGATAATCAGCCCCAGCATTTT. It translates to CASSRSRDNQPQHF.

About this clone itself: Germline is not matched at one junction end, which may reflect a read error. The J gene is TRBJ2-1, the V gene TRBV30; 13 bases align to TRBD2. Germline lookup yields CDR1 GTSNPN and CDR2 SVGIG (reference sequence). The CDR3 has 13 residues. The CDR3 region is CAWRRLAGGRNIF. CDR3 DNA sequence: TGTGCCTGGAGAAGACTAGCGGGGGGTCGTAATATCTTC.

The table lists this clone with a count of one. The chain links TRBV2 to TRBJ2-1; 7 bases line up with TRBD2. V lost 3 bases to trimming and J lost 12 bases; unmatched junction nucleotides: 11. CDR1 and CDR2 (germline): SNHLY, FYNNEI. This CDR3 region has 14 residues. CDR3 loop: CASSDRGRAGRQFF. In DNA form, the CDR3 reads TGTGCCAGCAGTGATCGGGGGAGGGCCGGCCGGCAGTTCTTC.

The chain couples TRBV7-9 to TRBJ2-7; D remains unclear. CDR1 is SEHNR and CDR2 is FQNEAQ in the germline V gene (reference sequence). Trimming took 5 bases from V and 5 from J, leaving 13 bases between them. The CDR3 loop spans 13 amino acids. The CDR3 DNA follows: TGTGCCAGCAGCCACCCGGTCCACGACGAGCAGTACTTC. It codes for CASSHPVHDEQYF.

V is TRBV27 and J is TRBJ2-2; 9 bases map to TRBD2. CDR1 and CDR2 (germline): MNHEY, SMNVEV (reference sequence). With 6 bases clipped from V and 5 bases from J, the junction kept 7 bases outside the gene matches. This CDR3 contains 15 residues. DNA of the CDR3: TGTGCCAGCAGCCGTAGCGGGAGCGGTACCGGGGAGCTGTTTTTT. Its translation is CASSRSGSGTGELFF.

The chain recombines TRBV5-4 with TRBJ2-1; no clear D. The CDR3 has 11 residues. Germline V gene lookup returns CDR1 SGHNT and CDR2 YYREEE (reference sequence). V was cut by 7 bases and J by 4 bases, with 6 bases left in between. CDR3 sequence: CASSTYNEQFF. DNA of the CDR3: TGTGCCAGCTCTACTTACAATGAGCAGTTCTTC.

The chain links TRBV6-5 to TRBJ1-4, with 8 bases that match TRBD1. The length of the CDR3 is 14 residues. The V gene's germline CDR1 is MNHEY and CDR2 SVGAGI. V dropped 6 bases and J dropped 10; count of bases not matched to a gene: 10. In DNA form, the CDR3 reads TGTGCCAGCAGCCACCAATCAGGGACAGGAAAACTGTTTTTT. Protein product: CASSHQSGTGKLFF.

This chain uses TRBV6-5 with TRBJ2-7; D might be TRBD2 (5 bases). V was trimmed by 0 bases and J by 2 bases, leaving 11 bases between them. The CDR3 has 15 amino acids. Germline CDR1 and CDR2: MNHEY and SVGAGI. The CDR3 loop is CASSYSMRGTYEQYF. The CDR3 coding sequence is TGTGCCAGCAGTTACTCGATGAGAGGGACCTACGAGCAGTACTTC.

The rearrangement uses TRBV7-2 and TRBJ1-4, with a possible D match to TRBD1 (5 bases). Trimming took 5 bases from V and 7 from J, leaving 17 bases between them. The CDR3 runs 15 residues. In germline, CDR1 is SGHTA, CDR2 FQGNSA. In DNA, the CDR3 is TGTGCCAGCAGCCTCGGCCCAGCCGGGGGTGAAAAACTGTTTTTT. Protein: CASSLGPAGGEKLFF.

V usage is TRBV7-9 and J usage is TRBJ2-7; 7 nucleotides align to TRBD1. The CDR3 extends over 13 amino acids. Per germline, CDR1 SEHNR and CDR2 FQNEAQ (reference sequence). The junction had 3 bases not matched to a gene; V was cut back by 5 bases and J by 2 bases. CDR3 region: CASSPGQPYEQYF. The CDR3 DNA is TGTGCCAGCAGCCCGGGACAGCCCTACGAGCAGTACTTC.

The chain has TRBV7-9 and TRBJ1-1, with D hard to call. The CDR3 runs 14 residues. Trimming shortened V by 1 base and J by 5 bases, and 11 bases separated the two germline ends. Germline V gives CDR1 SEHNR, CDR2 FQNEAQ (reference sequence). The CDR3 nucleotides read TGTGCCAGCAGCTTAGGGTCGGGGTATACTGAAGCTTTCTTT. The encoded protein is CASSLGSGYTEAFF. Supplemented by reference TRBV7-9 and TRBJ1-1, the full variable domain reads DTGVSQNPRHKITKRGQNVTFRCDPISEHNRLYWYRQTLGQGPEFLTYFQNEAQLEKSRLLSDRFSAERPKGSFSTLEIQRTEQGDSAMYLCASSLGSGYTEAFFGQGTRLTVV.

V usage is TRBV7-9 and J usage is TRBJ2-3; 7 bases align to TRBD2. CDR1 is SEHNR and CDR2 is FQNEAQ in the germline V gene (reference sequence). The CDR3 spans 15 residues. J lost 2 bases, V lost 3 bases, and 5 bases had no gene match. Here the CDR3 reads CASSFTSASTDTQYF. The CDR3 DNA follows: TGTGCCAGCAGCTTCACTAGCGCCTCCACAGATACGCAGTATTTT.

This sequence joins TRBV6-5 and TRBJ1-1; 7 bases align to TRBD1. This CDR3 has 15 amino acids. The V gene's germline CDR1 is MNHEY and CDR2 SVGAGI. V gave up 2 bases and J gave up 3 bases; unmatched junction bases: 6. DNA of the CDR3: TGTGCCAGCAGTTACGAGACAGGGATAGACACTGAAGCTTTCTTT. Translating it yields CASSYETGIDTEAFF.

This chain joins TRBV27 and TRBJ2-7, with TRBD2 matching 11 bases. Germline CDR1 is MNHEY and CDR2 is SMNVEV (reference sequence). J lost 5 bases, V lost 6 bases, and 15 bases had no gene match. This CDR3 has 17 residues. This CDR3 reads CASSRARLAGGRNEQYF. The CDR3 DNA sequence: TGTGCCAGCAGCCGCGCTAGGCTAGCGGGAGGCAGGAACGAGCAGTACTTC.